This T cell receptor beta chain was observed in a study of blood T cells in healthy people across ages. V lost 1 base and J lost 0; bases outside the gene matches: 4. Per the germline V gene, CDR1 is DFQATT and CDR2 is SNEGSKA (reference sequence). This CDR3 is 16 amino acids long. This clonotype turned up a few times. Per sample, a minimum of 6 million PBMCs were isolated. Per individual sample, total RNA of at least 5.5 micrograms was extracted. The use of a sample-barcoded 5' primer and a J-beta primer mix characterized a second PCR of about 7 to 12 cycles. Each cDNA molecule, via a template-switch adaptor with 12 random nucleotides, was tagged. All samples yielded 2.5 million or more CDR3-containing paired-end reads. TCRdb redid the calling of the 5' RACE reads with MiXCR, one entry per CDR3 protein. The sample contains some 1 million distinct CDR3 sequences, over 35% of which appear only once.

The sample comprised blood. The clonotype originates from a woman aged 55-70 years in good health. J is TRBJ2-1 and V is TRBV20-1; 9 positions match TRBD2. CDR3 sequence reads: CSARVAGGYSYNEQFF. DNA of the CDR3: TGCAGTGCTAGAGTGGCGGGAGGGTACTCCTACAATGAGCAGTTCTTC.